This record looks at one T cell receptor beta chain sequence and its context. These data originate in a study of technical replicates of blood from several donors. Libraries were prepared by immunoSEQ multiplex PCR; TCRdb keeps only in-frame clonotypes and omits some of them. The table has 65,000 to 90,000 clones, around 93% seen once. The V gene's germline CDR1 is SGHNT and CDR2 YYREEE (reference sequence). With 4 bases removed from V and 3 bases from J, the gap between germline ends came to 16 bases. The length of the CDR3 is 15 residues. The V call is TRBV5-4, the J call TRBJ2-5; no clear D. The clonotype was recovered from a human donor in good health. Material for sequencing was T cells isolated from PBMCs. The CDR3 reads CASSGNQTVKETQYF. The CDR3 coding sequence is TGTGCCAGCAGCGGTAATCAAACGGTAAAAGAGACCCAGTACTTC.